These T cell receptor beta chains were read from a single sample in a study of memory CD4+ T cells and cytomegalovirus serostatus. Assay used: immunoSEQ multiplex PCR; TCRdb lists only in-frame clones, some missing. The sample yields tens of thousands of clones, about 81% seen once. The specimen sequenced was memory CD4+ T cells from blood. Receptors were obtained from an adult in good health and CMV-seronegative. The CDR3 runs from the conserved cysteine through the conserved F or W. The D gene is left open where the match is weak. A clone size is listed for some rows: how often the clone was seen (once, few, many), or a class if it is expanded.

>NA|TRBJ1-5|NA|TRBV7-8
CASSPEDGYQPQHF
TGTGCCAGCAGCCCGGAGGACGGGTATCAGCCCCAGCATTTT
>NA|TRBJ1-2|NA|TRBV7-9
CASSLAGDGGYTF
TGTGCCAGCAGCTTAGCAGGGGACGGAGGCTACACCTTC
>NA|TRBJ1-6|NA|TRBV11-2
CASSLVQGSKSPLHF
TGTGCCAGCAGCTTAGTTCAGGGAAGTAAATCACCCCTCCACTTT
>NA|TRBJ2-7|NA|TRBV20-1
CSARDPPEQYF
TGCAGTGCTAGAGATCCCCCCGAGCAGTACTTC
>NA|TRBJ1-1|NA|TRBV19
CASSRTVQTAEAFF
TGTGCCAGTAGCCGGACAGTTCAAACTGCTGAAGCTTTCTTT
>NA|TRBJ2-5|NA|TRBV30
CARDGVPKETQYF
TGTGCCCGGGACGGGGTACCAAAAGAGACCCAGTACTTC
>NA|TRBJ2-7|NA|TRBV18
CASSAKGFRGDEQYF
TGTGCCAGCTCAGCAAAAGGGTTCAGGGGAGACGAGCAGTACTTC
>NA|TRBJ2-5|TRBD2|TRBV2
CASSLRLAGSQETQYF
TGTGCCAGCAGCCTGAGACTAGCGGGATCCCAAGAGACCCAGTACTTC
>NA|TRBJ2-2|TRBD2|TRBV5-1
CASSLAPGTSGGELFF
TGCGCCAGCAGCTTGGCTCCCGGGACTAGCGGCGGGGAGCTGTTTTTT
>NA|TRBJ1-5|NA|TRBV6-1
CASSAGGQMYSNQPQHF
TGTGCCAGCAGTGCCGGAGGACAGATGTATAGCAATCAGCCCCAGCATTTT
>NA|TRBJ2-1|TRBD1|TRBV7-9
CASSRWTGVNNEQFF
TGTGCCAGCAGCCGTTGGACAGGGGTCAACAATGAGCAGTTCTTC
>NA|TRBJ2-7|TRBD2|TRBV15
CATRAPSGSNEQYF
TGTGCCACCAGGGCCCCTAGCGGGAGTAACGAGCAGTACTTC
>NA|TRBJ2-1|TRBD2|TRBV7-6
CASSPSGTYNEQFF
TGTGCCAGCAGTCCTAGCGGCACCTACAATGAGCAGTTCTTC
>NA|TRBJ2-1|NA|TRBV29-1
CSVVDESSYNEQFF
TGCAGCGTTGTGGATGAGAGCTCCTACAATGAGCAGTTCTTC
>NA|TRBJ1-1|NA|TRBV10-1
CASSRYVGGTEAFF
TGCGCCAGCAGTCGATACGTTGGAGGCACTGAAGCTTTCTTT
>NA|TRBJ2-1|NA|TRBV2
CASSQGVVNEQFF
TGTGCCAGCAGTCAGGGAGTGGTCAATGAGCAGTTCTTC
>once|TRBJ1-2|NA|TRBV18
CASSPLGADGYGYTF
TGTGCCAGCTCACCATTGGGCGCCGACGGCTATGGCTACACCTTC
>NA|TRBJ1-3|NA|TRBV30
CASERSIGNTIYF
TGTGCCTCTGAGAGGAGTATCGGAAACACCATATATTTT
>NA|TRBJ2-5|NA|TRBV7-9
CASSLRGVSQETQYF
TGTGCCAGCAGCTTACGAGGGGTGTCCCAAGAGACCCAGTACTTC
>NA|TRBJ2-7|NA|TRBV15
CATSLRGGDYEQYF
TGTGCCACCAGCCTTCGGGGCGGAGATTACGAGCAGTACTTC
>NA|TRBJ1-4|NA|TRBV2
CASNLQGRGEKLFF
TGTGCCAGCAATCTCCAGGGGAGAGGGGAAAAACTGTTTTTT
>NA|TRBJ2-7|TRBD2|TRBV5-6
CASSLVAGGYEQYF
TGTGCCAGCAGCTTGGTCGCGGGGGGCTACGAGCAGTACTTC
>NA|TRBJ1-1|NA|TRBV6-1
CASSEAVYAGDTEAFF
TGTGCCAGCAGTGAAGCAGTCTACGCAGGGGACACTGAAGCTTTCTTT
>NA|TRBJ1-3|NA|TRBV7-2
CASSSTRGNTIYF
TGTGCCAGCAGTTCCACTCGTGGAAACACCATATATTTT
>NA|TRBJ2-5|TRBD2|TRBV15
CATSRWGTSGNQETQYF
TGTGCCACCAGCAGGTGGGGGACTAGCGGGAATCAAGAGACCCAGTACTTC
>NA|TRBJ1-4|NA|TRBV7-8
CASSQRRANEKLFF
TGTGCCAGCAGCCAACGTAGGGCTAATGAAAAACTGTTTTTT
>NA|TRBJ1-3|NA|TRBV19
CASKPFVGDRGLNTIYF
TGTGCCAGTAAGCCCTTCGTGGGGGATCGTGGTCTAAACACCATATATTTT
>NA|TRBJ2-2|TRBD1|TRBV19
CATTGGRGNTGELFF
TGTGCCACCACAGGGGGCAGGGGGAACACCGGGGAGCTGTTTTTT